One sample yielded the 26 T cell receptor beta chains listed below, sequenced in a study of T cell responses to AZD1222 COVID-19 vaccine. Sequencing used immunoSEQ multiplex PCR; TCRdb keeps in-frame clones, though not all of them. In the table there are 50,000 to 65,000 clones, roughly 87% of which are singletons. The specimen comprised peripheral blood, sampled 28 days after the second AZD1222 dose. All receptors derive from an adult who received the AZD1222 COVID-19 vaccine.

This chain links TRBV5-1 with TRBJ2-1, with 11 nucleotides matching TRBD2. The CDR3 consists of 15 residues. Germline V gives CDR1 SGHRS, CDR2 YFSETQ. V lost 7 bases to trimming and J lost 9 bases; unmatched junction nucleotides: 12. The CDR3 protein is CASRRLAGNGGEQFF. CDR3 DNA: TGCGCCAGCCGCCGACTAGCGGGGAATGGGGGTGAGCAGTTCTTC.

The chain recombines TRBV7-8 with TRBJ1-3; maybe TRBD1 (6 bases). Trimming stripped 5 bases from V and 0 bases from J, with 17 bases between. The CDR3 length is 17 residues. In germline, CDR1 is SGHVS, CDR2 FQNEAQ. The CDR3 region is CASSARDTQSSGNTIYF. The CDR3 coding sequence is TGTGCCAGCAGCGCTAGGGACACCCAGAGCTCTGGAAACACCATATATTTT.

The chain's CDR3 is CASSPGRDSNQPQHF. The CDR3 nucleotides are TGTGCCAGCTCACCGGGCAGGGATAGCAATCAGCCCCAGCATTTT. V usage is TRBV18 and J usage is TRBJ1-5; TRBD1 might be the D (5 bases). Germline V gene lookup returns CDR1 KGHSH and CDR2 LQKENI. The CDR3 length is 15 residues. V dropped 3 bases and J dropped 0 bases, with 9 bases sitting between them.

The rearrangement uses TRBV10-3 and TRBJ2-3, with 8 bases aligning to TRBD1. The CDR3 loop spans 12 amino acids. With V trimmed by 10 bases and J by 6 bases, 6 bases remained unmatched. Germline V lookup: CDR1 ENHRY, CDR2 SYGVKD. The CDR3 sequence is CATQGAGDTQYF. The CDR3 DNA reads TGTGCCACCCAGGGGGCGGGGGATACGCAGTATTTT.

This sequence joins TRBV23-1 and TRBJ1-5; no reliable D call. TRBV23-1 belongs to the ORF category, with a function that is uncertain. The CDR3 runs to 16 residues. The V end lost 0 bases, the J end lost 1 base, and 10 bases lay between the germline ends. Here the CDR3 reads CASSQSGNWSNQPQHF. The DNA for the CDR3 is TGCGCCAGCAGTCAATCAGGGAATTGGAGCAATCAGCCCCAGCATTTT.

The V call is TRBV7-2, the J call TRBJ1-5; tentatively, D is TRBD1 (5 bases). CDR1 and CDR2 (germline): SGHTA, FQGNSA. The CDR3 length is 15 residues. The V end lost 3 bases, the J end lost 4 bases, and 13 bases lay between the germline ends. The CDR3 DNA is TGTGCCAGCAGCTTCGGGGGGGGAGGGAATCAGCCCCAGCATTTT. It is translated as CASSFGGGGNQPQHF.

This rearrangement joins TRBV6-5 to TRBJ2-3; 10 bases fit TRBD1. The CDR3 is 15 amino acids. Germline V gene data show CDR1 as MNHEY and CDR2 as SVGAGI. J gave up 1 base and V 6 bases, and 4 bases lay outside the gene matches. The CDR3 nucleotides are TGTGCCAGCAGCGGACAGGGGGGTGGCACAGATACGCAGTATTTT. Its protein is CASSGQGGGTDTQYF.

This chain joins TRBV18 and TRBJ2-1; tentatively, D is TRBD1 (6 bases). This CDR3 is 15 amino acids long. In germline, CDR1 is KGHSH, CDR2 LQKENI. V dropped 3 bases and J dropped 6 bases, with 15 bases sitting between them. CDR3 sequence reads: CASSPPDRDFNEQFF. The CDR3 coding sequence is TGTGCCAGCTCACCCCCGGACAGAGATTTCAATGAGCAGTTCTTC.

The chain joins TRBV27 to TRBJ1-2; the D is unclear. This CDR3 is built from 14 residues. Germline assignment: CDR1 MNHEY and CDR2 SMNVEV (reference sequence). Deletions cut 0 bases from V and 8 bases from J, with 13 bases between. CDR3 in DNA: TGTGCCAGCAGTTTATCGGCGGGCAGGCTGGGCTACACCTTC. It encodes CASSLSAGRLGYTF.

The gene calls are TRBV7-8 and TRBJ1-1; 9 nucleotides line up with TRBD1. In germline, CDR1 is SGHVS, CDR2 FQNEAQ. This CDR3 comprises 16 residues. V lost 5 bases, J lost 4 bases, and 11 bases stayed unmatched. The CDR3 is CASSPREGQGATEAFF. CDR3 coding DNA: TGTGCCAGCAGCCCCCGCGAGGGACAGGGCGCCACTGAAGCTTTCTTT. Looking up the rest from reference TRBV7-8 and TRBJ1-1 gives the full variable domain: GAGVSQSPRYKVAKRGQDVALRCDPISGHVSLFWYQQALGQGPEFLTYFQNEAQLDKSGLPSDRFFAERPEGSVSTLKIQRTQQEDSAVYLCASSPREGQGATEAFFGQGTRLTVV.

This clone was observed a few times. The chain uses TRBV19 and TRBJ2-2; D is perhaps TRBD1 (5 bases). V was shortened by 10 bases and J by 3 bases, with 6 bases between the two germline ends. Germline V lookup: CDR1 LNHDA, CDR2 SQIVND (reference sequence). This CDR3 contains 11 residues. CDR3 sequence: CATGYTGELFF. The CDR3 DNA is TGTGCCACAGGGTACACCGGGGAGCTGTTTTTT.

CDR3 DNA: TGTGCCAGCAGCCAAGCGCGGGCGAGCGGGAGCTCCTACAATGAGCAGTTCTTC. Translation: CASSQARASGSSYNEQFF. J is TRBJ2-1 and V is TRBV3-1 (or the pseudogene TRBV3-2), with 8 bases lining up with TRBD2. This CDR3 is 18 amino acids long. Germline V lookup: CDR1 LGHDT, CDR2 YNNKEL (reference sequence). Trimming at V came to 1 base and at J to 0 bases, leaving 8 bases not matched to a gene.

The V and J genes are TRBV28 and TRBJ1-1; D gene ambiguous. CDR1 and CDR2 (germline): MDHEN, SYDVKM. CDR3 length: 14 residues. V shed 5 bases and J shed 1 base, with 11 bases lying between them. CDR3 sequence reads: CASSLLSGNTEAFF. CDR3 sequence (DNA): TGTGCCAGCAGTCTGCTCTCGGGGAACACTGAAGCTTTCTTT.

The rearrangement uses TRBV28 and TRBJ2-7; D is unclear. The germline V gene has CDR1 MDHEN and CDR2 SYDVKM. V was trimmed by 6 bases and J by 0 bases, leaving 9 bases between them. The CDR3 totals 13 residues. The CDR3 sequence: CASSRPASYEQYF. CDR3 bases: TGTGCCAGCAGCCGACCAGCCTCCTACGAGCAGTACTTC.

V is TRBV10-1 and J is TRBJ2-1; the match to TRBD2 covers 7 bases. The CDR3 covers 14 residues. Per the germline V gene, CDR1 is WNHNN and CDR2 is SYGVQD (reference sequence). V shed 8 bases and J 7 bases; nucleotides not matched to a gene: 11. Here the CDR3 DNA reads TGCGCCAGCCAGGCGGGCGGGAGCGGGAATGAGCAGTTCTTC. Translating gives CASQAGGSGNEQFF.

V and J are TRBV10-1 and TRBJ1-5; D uncertain. The CDR3 has 15 residues. Trimming pared 9 bases from V and 0 bases from J, leaving 15 bases between. Germline V gives CDR1 WNHNN, CDR2 SYGVQD (reference sequence). The CDR3 loop is CARTAQPYSNQPQHF. The CDR3 nucleotides read TGCGCCAGGACGGCCCAACCATATAGCAATCAGCCCCAGCATTTT.

The V gene is TRBV5-6, the J gene TRBJ1-2; D uncertain. This CDR3 comprises 14 residues. The V gene lost 0 bases and the J gene lost 6 bases, with 12 bases spanning the gap. The germline V gene has CDR1 SGHDT and CDR2 YYEEEE. The CDR3, as DNA: TGTGCCAGCAGCTTGGTATCTGGGTCCGATGGCTACACCTTC. Translating gives CASSLVSGSDGYTF.

The chain couples TRBV15 to TRBJ2-3, with D hard to call. Germline V CDR1 and CDR2: LNHNV, YYDKDF (reference sequence). The ends were cut back, 0 bases at V and 10 bases at J, with 11 bases in the middle. This CDR3 has 13 amino acids. This CDR3 reads CATSREIHYAQYF. CDR3 sequence (DNA): TGTGCCACCAGCAGAGAGATCCACTATGCGCAGTATTTT.

This clone was seen only a few times. The V gene is TRBV5-1, the J gene TRBJ2-2; 7 positions match TRBD2. With V trimmed by 2 bases and J by 7 bases, 8 bases remained unmatched. CDR3 length equals 15 residues. Germline CDR1 SGHRS, CDR2 YFSETQ. The CDR3 DNA reads TGCGCCAGCAGCTTCAGTCTCGCGGGGGTCGGGGAGCTGTTTTTT. It specifies CASSFSLAGVGELFF. Supplemented by reference TRBV5-1 and TRBJ2-2, the full variable domain reads KAGVTQTPRYLIKTRGQQVTLSCSPISGHRSVSWYQQTPGQGLQFLFEYFSETQRNKGNFPGRFSGRQFSNSRSEMNVSTLELGDSALYLCASSFSLAGVGELFFGEGSRLTVL.

This sequence joins TRBV7-3 and TRBJ2-1; 13 nucleotides agree with TRBD2. Germline V CDR1 and CDR2: SGHTA, FQGTGA. The CDR3 sequence is 18 residues long. The V segment lost 4 bases and the J segment 4 bases; nucleotides outside the gene matches: 10. The CDR3 DNA reads as TGTGCCAGCAGCTCAGGGACTAGCGGGATGAGGGGGTACAATGAGCAGTTCTTC. It specifies CASSSGTSGMRGYNEQFF.

This clone was observed a single time. The chain is built from TRBV25-1 and TRBJ1-6; D gene ambiguous. V was clipped by 4 bases and J by 2 bases, with 12 bases between them. The CDR3 sequence is 16 residues long. Germline V gene lookup returns CDR1 MGHDK and CDR2 SYGVNS. The CDR3 loop reads CASSAASSTYNSPLHF. As DNA, the CDR3 is TGTGCCAGCAGTGCCGCATCGTCAACCTATAATTCACCCCTCCACTTT.

The chain has TRBV2 and TRBJ2-1; 11 bases are a match to TRBD2. Germline V gene data show CDR1 as SNHLY and CDR2 as FYNNEI. The CDR3 sequence is 17 residues long. Trimming removed 3 bases from V and 7 bases from J; junction bases left unmatched: 11. The CDR3 region is CASSERGLAGGWNEQFF. The CDR3 DNA reads as TGTGCCAGCAGTGAGCGCGGGCTAGCGGGAGGCTGGAATGAGCAGTTCTTC.

V usage is TRBV2 and J usage is TRBJ1-2; 11 positions agree with TRBD1. Trimming cost V 8 bases and J 5 bases; bases outside gene matches: 13. This CDR3 contains 16 residues. The germline V gene encodes CDR1 SNHLY and CDR2 FYNNEI. The CDR3 loop is CASLPPGTGGRYGYTF. CDR3 sequence (DNA): TGTGCCAGCCTCCCGCCCGGGACAGGGGGGCGGTATGGCTACACCTTC.

The rearrangement links TRBV2 to TRBJ2-3, with a possible D match to TRBD2 (5 bases). Germline V gene data show CDR1 as SNHLY and CDR2 as FYNNEI. Trimming took off 1 base at V and 0 bases at J, with 14 bases between the two ends. CDR3 size: 17 residues. The CDR3 spells CASSEGRGLTSTDTQYF. CDR3 DNA: TGTGCCAGCAGTGAAGGCCGAGGACTCACTAGCACAGATACGCAGTATTTT.

In its sample, this clone was seen a few times. The V gene is TRBV28, the J gene TRBJ1-2; tentative D call: TRBD1 (5 bases). Germline values: CDR1 MDHEN, CDR2 SYDVKM. This CDR3 spans 12 amino acids. Trimming took 6 bases from V and 4 from J, leaving 9 bases between them. The CDR3 sequence is CASRGAVYGYTF. For the CDR3, the DNA is TGTGCCAGCAGAGGGGCGGTCTATGGCTACACCTTC.

This chain joins TRBV6-4 and TRBJ2-1, with 9 bases fitting TRBD2. Germline V gene sequence: CDR1 MRHNA, CDR2 SNTAGT. The trim removed 0 bases at V and 0 bases at J, leaving 0 bases unmatched. The CDR3 is 16 residues long. The CDR3 DNA follows: TGTGCCAGCAGTGACTCGACTAGCGGCTCCTACAATGAGCAGTTCTTC. Amino acid sequence: CASSDSTSGSYNEQFF.